This paragraph covers one T cell receptor beta chain sequence. Its matching antigen is unknown. The sample belongs to a study of cytomegalovirus exposure and HLA in healthy donors. The wider study: The Caucasian-associated ancestry cluster held roughly 84% of some 420 genotyped donors. Study-wide results and limits: In a later analysis, a missense DCLRE1C variant was linked to TCR beta V- and J-gene trimming.

In germline, CDR1 is SNHLY, CDR2 FYNNEI. The CDR3 sequence is 16 residues long. V lost 6 bases to trimming and J lost 2 bases; unmatched junction nucleotides: 11. The PCR contained 60 Vbeta and 13 Jbeta primers. Here immunoSEQ multiplex PCR was the method, and the copy in TCRdb shows in-frame clones only, minus some. Among under 150,000 clones listed, over 60% were seen once. This receptor was identified in a man aged 18 to 29 in good health and CMV-seronegative. The chain employs TRBV2 and TRBJ2-7, with 9 bases aligning to TRBD2. Source material: PBMCs. This CDR3 reads CASRDILAGRTYEQYV. The CDR3 region has the DNA TGTGCCAGCAGGGATATACTAGCGGGTAGGACCTACGAGCAGTACGTC.